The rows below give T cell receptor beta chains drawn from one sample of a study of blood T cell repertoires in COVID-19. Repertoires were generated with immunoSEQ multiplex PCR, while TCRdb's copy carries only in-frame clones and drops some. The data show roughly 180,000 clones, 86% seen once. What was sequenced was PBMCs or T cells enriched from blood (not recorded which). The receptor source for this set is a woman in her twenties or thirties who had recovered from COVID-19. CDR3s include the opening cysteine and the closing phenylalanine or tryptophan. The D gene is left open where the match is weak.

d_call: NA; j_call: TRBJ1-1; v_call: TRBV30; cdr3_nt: TGTGCCTGGAGTAGGGAGACGGACGGCACGAACACTGAAGCTTTCTTT; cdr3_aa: CAWSRETDGTNTEAFF
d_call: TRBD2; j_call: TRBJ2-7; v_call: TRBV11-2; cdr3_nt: TGTGCCAGCAGCGTAACTAGCGGAGGGGGATACTCCTACGAGCAGTACTTC; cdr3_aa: CASSVTSGGGYSYEQYF
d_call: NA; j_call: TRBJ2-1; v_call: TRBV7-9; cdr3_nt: TGTGCCAGCAGCTTAAATGCGGGGCATACCTACAATGAGCAGTTCTTC; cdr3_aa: CASSLNAGHTYNEQFF
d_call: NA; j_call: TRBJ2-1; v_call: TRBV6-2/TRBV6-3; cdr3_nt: TGTGCCAGCAGTCCCGCGGAAGCCTACAATGAGCAGTTCTTC; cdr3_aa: CASSPAEAYNEQFF
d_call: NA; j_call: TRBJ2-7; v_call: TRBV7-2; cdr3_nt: TGTGCCAGCAGCACCACTTACGAGCAGTACTTC; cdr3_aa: CASSTTYEQYF
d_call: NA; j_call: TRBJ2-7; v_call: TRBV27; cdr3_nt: TGTGCCAGCAGTTTGACGGGAGAGGTGTACGAGCAGTACTTC; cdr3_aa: CASSLTGEVYEQYF
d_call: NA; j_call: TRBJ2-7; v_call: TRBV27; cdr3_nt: TGTGCCAGCAGCCCTCGGTATTACAGGCTCGATAGAACCCCCCCCTACGAGCAGTACTTC; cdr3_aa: CASSPRYYRLDRTPPYEQYF
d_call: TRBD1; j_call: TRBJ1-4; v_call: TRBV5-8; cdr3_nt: TGTGCCAGCAGACGGGGACAGGGTCCTAATGAAAAACTGTTTTTT; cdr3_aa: CASRRGQGPNEKLFF
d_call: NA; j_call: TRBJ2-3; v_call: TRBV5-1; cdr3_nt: TGCGCCAGCAGCCGAGTCGTTTCTACGGATACGCAGTATTTT; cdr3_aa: CASSRVVSTDTQYF
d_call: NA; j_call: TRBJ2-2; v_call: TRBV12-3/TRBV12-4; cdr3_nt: TGTGCCAGCAGTTCGGTCAACACCGGGGAGCTGTTTTTT; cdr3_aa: CASSSVNTGELFF
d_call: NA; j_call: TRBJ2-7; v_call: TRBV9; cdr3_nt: TGTGCCAGCAGCGTAGACTCGCGGCCGAGACCCTACGAGCAGTACTTC; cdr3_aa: CASSVDSRPRPYEQYF
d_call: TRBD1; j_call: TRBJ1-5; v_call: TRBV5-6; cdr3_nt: TGTGCCAGCAGGTCCTGGGGGACAGGGGATATTCAGCCCCAGCATTTT; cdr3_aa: CASRSWGTGDIQPQHF
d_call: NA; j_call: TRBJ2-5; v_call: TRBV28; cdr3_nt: NA; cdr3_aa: CASSLFLYQETQYF